The T cell receptor (beta chain) under discussion was sequenced for a study of response to subunit inactivated influenza vaccine. Turning to this clonotype: Its antigen remains unidentified.

TCRdb analysed the RT-PCR reads with MiXCR anew, one entry per CDR3 protein. The sample lists about 160,000 distinct CDR3 sequences; 11% were seen once. CDR1 SEHNR and CDR2 FQNEAQ come from the germline V gene (reference sequence). The V segment lost 5 bases and the J segment 3 bases; nucleotides outside the gene matches: 13. This CDR3 region has 16 residues. General observations from the study: With each seasonal influenza vaccination, the authors suggested, few new T cells are recruited.

This sequence was found in a man aged 45-60 years who received an inactivated influenza vaccine. The sample was non-naive T cells sorted from PBMCs, taken more than 35 days after vaccination. V gene TRBV7-9 combines with J gene TRBJ2-7; 7 nucleotides match TRBD1. CDR3 DNA: TGTGCCAGCAGCGACCCTTGGACAGGTTTGGGCTACGAGCAGTACTTC. Protein sequence: CASSDPWTGLGYEQYF.